This T cell receptor (beta chain) was retrieved from a study of shared clonotypes between healthy human individuals. Assay: immunoSEQ multiplex PCR; the TCRdb copy retains only in-frame clones and omits some. The repertoire holds over a million clones, with 95% to 97% as singletons. CDR1 SGHAT and CDR2 FQNNGV come from the germline V gene. V shed 1 base and J shed 4 bases, with 20 bases lying between them. The CDR3 loop spans 17 amino acids. This rearrangement joins TRBV11-2 to TRBJ2-7, with D tentatively TRBD1 (6 bases). This receptor was taken from a man aged 25 to 40 in good health. Sequenced input: naive CD4+ T cells sorted from blood. Regarding subset: CD45RA+ positively selected. The CDR3 sequence is CASSLAIPGHGFYEQYF. CDR3 nucleotide sequence: TGTGCCAGCAGCTTAGCTATTCCGGGACACGGTTTTTACGAGCAGTACTTC.